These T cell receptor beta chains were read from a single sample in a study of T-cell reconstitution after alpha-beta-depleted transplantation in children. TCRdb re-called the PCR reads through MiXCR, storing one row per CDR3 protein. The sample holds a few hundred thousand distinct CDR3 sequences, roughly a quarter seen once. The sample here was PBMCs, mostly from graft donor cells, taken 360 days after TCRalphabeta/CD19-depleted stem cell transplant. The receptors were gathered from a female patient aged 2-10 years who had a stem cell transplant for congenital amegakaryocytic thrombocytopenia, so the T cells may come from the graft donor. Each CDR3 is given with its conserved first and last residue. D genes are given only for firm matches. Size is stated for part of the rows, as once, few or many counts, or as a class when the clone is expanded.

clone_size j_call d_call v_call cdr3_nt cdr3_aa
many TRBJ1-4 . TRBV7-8 TGTGCCAGCAGCTCTGGGGATGCAACTAATGAAAAACTGTTTTTT CASSSGDATNEKLFF
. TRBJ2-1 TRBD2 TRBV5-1 TGCGCCAGCAGCTTCCGTGGGGGGGGAAATGAGCAGTTCTTC CASSFRGGGNEQFF
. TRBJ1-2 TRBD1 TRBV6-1 TGTGCCAGCGGGTGGACAGGGGGCTTCTATGGCTACACCTTC CASGWTGGFYGYTF
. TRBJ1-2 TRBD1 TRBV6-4 TGTGCCAGCAGTGACTCATACGACAGGGTCTATGGCTACACCTTC CASSDSYDRVYGYTF
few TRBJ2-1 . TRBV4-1 TGCGCCAGCAGCCAAGAGGACTCGGATGAGCAGTTCTTC CASSQEDSDEQFF
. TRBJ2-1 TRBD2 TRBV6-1 TGTGCCAGCAGTCCATCCAGGACTAGCGGTGCGAATGAGCAGTTCTTC CASSPSRTSGANEQFF
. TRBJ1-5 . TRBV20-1 TGCAGTGCATCTGGGGGTAATCAGCCCCAGCATTTT CSASGGNQPQHF
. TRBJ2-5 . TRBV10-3 TGTGCCATCAGTGTTGGGCTCCAAGAGACCCAGTACTTC CAISVGLQETQYF
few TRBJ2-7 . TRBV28 TGTGCCAGCAGCCCCGCTCCCGTTCTCCCCCCCTCCTACGAGCAGTACTTC CASSPAPVLPPSYEQYF
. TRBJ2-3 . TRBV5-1 TGCGCCAGCAGCGGAGGGACGCGTGGAAGGAGCACAGATACGCAGTATTTT CASSGGTRGRSTDTQYF
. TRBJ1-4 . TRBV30 TGTGCCTGGAGTGTGCTCCGGGGGCGTGCTAATGAAAAACTGTTTTTT CAWSVLRGRANEKLFF
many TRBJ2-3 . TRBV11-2 TGTGCCAGCAGCTTAAATCCAAGGGGACACACAGATACGCAGTATTTT CASSLNPRGHTDTQYF
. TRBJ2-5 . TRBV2 TGTGCCAGCAGTGTTGGGACTTTAAAAGAGACCCAGTACTTC CASSVGTLKETQYF
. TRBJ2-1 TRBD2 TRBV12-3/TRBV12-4 TGTGCCAGCAGTCCCAGACTAGCGGGAGTCTTGTCCAATGAGCAGTTCTTC CASSPRLAGVLSNEQFF
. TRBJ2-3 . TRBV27 TGTGCCAGCAGTTTATGGGGGATAGGCACAGATACGCAGTATTTT CASSLWGIGTDTQYF
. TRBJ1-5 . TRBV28 TGTGCCAGCGGCCTTGGGGGGATTAGCAATCAGCCCCAGCATTTT CASGLGGISNQPQHF
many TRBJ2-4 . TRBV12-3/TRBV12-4 TGTGCCAGCAGTTTCGCTGGCCTAGCCAAAAACATTCAGTACTTC CASSFAGLAKNIQYF
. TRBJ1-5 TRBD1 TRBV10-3 TGTGCCATCAGTAAGACAGGGGATGGCAATCAGCCCCAGCATTTT CAISKTGDGNQPQHF
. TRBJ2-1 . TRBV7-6 TGTGCCAGCAGCTTCGGAGAGTACAATGAGCAGTTCTTC CASSFGEYNEQFF
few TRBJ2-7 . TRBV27 TGTGCCAGCAGTCCCCAGGAGTTTCGACGCTACGAGCAGTACTTC CASSPQEFRRYEQYF
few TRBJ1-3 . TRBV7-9 TGTGCCAGCAGCTTGTTCAGCCCTGGAAACACCATATATTTT CASSLFSPGNTIYF
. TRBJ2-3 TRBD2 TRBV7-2 TGTGCCAGCAGCACCAGACTAGCGGTCACAGATACGCAGTATTTT CASSTRLAVTDTQYF
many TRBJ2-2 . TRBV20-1 TGCAGTGCACACCCACTGAACACCGGGGAGCTGTTTTTT CSAHPLNTGELFF
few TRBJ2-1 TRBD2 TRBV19 TGTGCCAGTAGTCCCCGACTAGCGGGGGGGTTATACAATGAGCAGTTCTTC CASSPRLAGGLYNEQFF
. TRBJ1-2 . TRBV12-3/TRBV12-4 TGTGCCAGCTCCTGGGGGTTCGGGGGCAATGGCTACACCTTC CASSWGFGGNGYTF
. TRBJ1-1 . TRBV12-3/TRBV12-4 TGTGCCAGCAGTTTACAGGTCGGGAGCACTGAAGCTTTCTTT CASSLQVGSTEAFF
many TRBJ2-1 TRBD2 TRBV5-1 TGCGCCAGCAGCTTACTACTAGCGGGAGAGAGTGAGCAGTTCTTC CASSLLLAGESEQFF
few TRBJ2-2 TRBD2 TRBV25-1 TGTGCCAGCAGTGAAACTAGCGGGGGGACCGGGGAGCTGTTTTTT CASSETSGGTGELFF
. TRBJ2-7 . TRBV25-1 TGTGCCAGCACCCTACCGGCCTCCTACGAGCAGTACTTC CASTLPASYEQYF
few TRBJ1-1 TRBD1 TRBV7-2 TGTGCCAGCAGCACCGGGACAGGGGGCACAATGAACACTGAAGCTTTCTTT CASSTGTGGTMNTEAFF
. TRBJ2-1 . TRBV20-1 TGCAGTGCTAGAAGGAGGGACCACAATGAGCAGTTCTTC CSARRRDHNEQFF
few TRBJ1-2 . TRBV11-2 TGTGCCAGCAGCTTGGGCCTCGACTATGGCTACACCTTC CASSLGLDYGYTF
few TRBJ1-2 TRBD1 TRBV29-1 TGCAGCGTTGAACAGGGGGCAAGATATGGCTACACCTTC CSVEQGARYGYTF
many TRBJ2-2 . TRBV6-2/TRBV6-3 TGTGCCAGCGAAGGAGGCAGCGTCACCGGGGAGCTGTTTTTT CASEGGSVTGELFF
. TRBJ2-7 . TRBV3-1 TGTGCCAGCAGCCAAGACCGGCTAGCTCGAAACGAGCAGTACTTC CASSQDRLARNEQYF
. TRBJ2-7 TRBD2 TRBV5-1 TGCGCCAGCAGTGTTAGCGGGGGCCTTCTCTACGAGCAGTACTTC CASSVSGGLLYEQYF
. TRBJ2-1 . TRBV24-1 TGTGCCACCTCCCCGGGGAGCCTTTTTCATGAGCAGTTCTTC CATSPGSLFHEQFF
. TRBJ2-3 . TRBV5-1 TGCGCCAGCAGCACCGGGGACCGACCTAGCACAGATACGCAGTATTTT CASSTGDRPSTDTQYF
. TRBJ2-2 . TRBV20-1 TGCAGTGCTAGAGATTATGAAGCCGGGGAGCTGTTTTTT CSARDYEAGELFF
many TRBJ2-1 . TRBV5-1 TGCGCCAGCAGCTTGGTGGTGGGTTCCTACAATGAGCAGTTCTTC CASSLVVGSYNEQFF
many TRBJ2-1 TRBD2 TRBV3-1 TGTGCCAGCAGCCAAGAGGACGGGGGGGCCTTTTTCCGTGAGCAGTTCTTC CASSQEDGGAFFREQFF
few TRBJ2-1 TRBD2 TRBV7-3 TGTGCCAGCAGCTTTGCGGGAGGGGATTACAATGAGCAGTTCTTC CASSFAGGDYNEQFF
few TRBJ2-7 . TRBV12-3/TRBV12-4 TGTGCCAGCAGTCCCCCCCCAGGGTTCGGCGAGCAGTACTTC CASSPPPGFGEQYF
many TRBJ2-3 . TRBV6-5 TGTGCCAGCAGCGACCGAGATACGCAGTATTTT CASSDRDTQYF
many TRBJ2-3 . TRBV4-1 TGCGCCAGCAGCCAAGAGATCACAGATACGCAGTATTTT CASSQEITDTQYF
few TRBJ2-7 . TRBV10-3 TGTGCCATCAGTGAGTCTCGAGGACAGACTCACGAGCAGTACTTC CAISESRGQTHEQYF
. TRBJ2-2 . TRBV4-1 TGCGCCAGCAGCCAAGAGTGGTACAGATCGAACACCGGGGAGCTGTTTTTT CASSQEWYRSNTGELFF
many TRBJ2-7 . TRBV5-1 TGCGCCAGCAGCTCCACACAGGGATACGAGCAGTACTTC CASSSTQGYEQYF
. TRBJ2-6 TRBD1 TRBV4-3 TGCGCCAGCAGCCAACGGGATTCGGGACAGGCCTTCTCTGGGGCCAACGTCCTGACTTTC CASSQRDSGQAFSGANVLTF
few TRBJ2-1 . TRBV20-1 TGCAGTGCCCCCATAGGCGGGCCGGGAACGAATGAGCAGTTCTTC CSAPIGGPGTNEQFF
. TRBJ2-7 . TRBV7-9 TGTGCCAGCAGCTTAGTGGGACCCTCCTACGAGCAGTACTTC CASSLVGPSYEQYF
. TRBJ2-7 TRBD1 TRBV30 TGTGCCTGGAGTTCCCGGACAGGGGGCAGAGGCGAGCAGTACTTC CAWSSRTGGRGEQYF
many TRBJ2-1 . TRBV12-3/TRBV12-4 TGTGCCAGCAGTCACTACAATGAGCAGTTCTTC CASSHYNEQFF
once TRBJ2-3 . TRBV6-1 TGTGCCAGCAGTGAAGGTCCGGTGGACGGGGATACGCAGTATTTT CASSEGPVDGDTQYF
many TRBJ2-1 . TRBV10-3 TGTGCCATCCAACGGGACATAACGAATGAGCAGTTCTTC CAIQRDITNEQFF